This entry lists 27 T cell receptor beta chains sequenced from one sample in a study of blood T cells in healthy people across ages. Primers used in a second PCR of about 6 to 11 cycles were a sample-barcoded 5' primer and a J-beta primer mix. TCRdb reprocessed the 5' RACE reads with MiXCR, giving one entry per CDR3 protein. This sample has roughly 900,000 distinct CDR3 sequences; 40% to 60% occur once, and the top ten carry under 15%. Source material: blood. All receptors come from a young man in good health.

This clonotype came up a few times. This chain links TRBV6-2 or TRBV6-3 with TRBJ2-1; D possibly corresponds to TRBD2 (5 bases). This CDR3 contains 18 residues. The V end lost 6 bases, the J end lost 5 bases, and 26 bases lay between the germline ends. Germline-derived CDR1 and CDR2 are MNHEY and SVGEGT. The CDR3 is CASRRDVLLDGTHNEQFF. The CDR3 DNA follows: TGTGCCAGCAGGAGGGATGTATTGTTGGACGGAACACACAATGAGCAGTTCTTC.

The chain couples TRBV7-3 to TRBJ2-3, with D possibly matching TRBD2 (7 bases). V was cut by 8 bases and J by 1 base, with 13 bases left in between. The CDR3 is 14 residues long. Germline CDR1 reads SGHTA; CDR2 reads FQGTGA. CDR3 sequence: CASRGAQGTDTQYF. In DNA, the CDR3 is TGTGCCAGCCGGGGGGCTCAGGGCACAGATACGCAGTATTTT.

V and J are TRBV28 and TRBJ1-1, with 8 bases aligning to TRBD1. This CDR3 is built from 12 residues. The ends lost 8 bases at V and 5 bases at J; junction bases unmatched: 4. Germline V gene lookup returns CDR1 MDHEN and CDR2 SYDVKM. The CDR3 coding sequence is TGTGCCAGCGGCCGGACAGGGACTGAAGCTTTCTTT. Translating it yields CASGRTGTEAFF.

This clonotype occurred a few times. The V gene is TRBV2, the J gene TRBJ2-3; D is perhaps TRBD1 or TRBD2 (7 bases each). Trimming removed 11 bases from V and 0 bases from J, with 15 bases in between. CDR1 is SNHLY and CDR2 is FYNNEI in the germline V gene. The CDR3 is made up of 14 amino acids. The CDR3 DNA reads TGTGCCGCCAACAGGGGACTAAGCACAGATACGCAGTATTTT. It specifies CAANRGLSTDTQYF.

The chain is built from TRBV14 and TRBJ2-7, with 10 bases fitting TRBD2. Per the germline V gene, CDR1 is SGHDN and CDR2 is FVKESK. The V and J ends lost 5 bases and 3 bases, in that order; junction bases with no gene match: 7. The CDR3 spans 15 residues. The CDR3 reads CASSYLAGDNYEQYF. Written as DNA, the CDR3 is TGTGCCAGCAGCTACCTAGCGGGGGATAACTACGAGCAGTACTTC.

This clonotype was seen only a few times. The chain employs TRBV20-1 and TRBJ2-7; tentatively, D is TRBD1 (5 bases). CDR1 and CDR2 from the germline V gene are DFQATT and SNEGSKA (reference sequence). V was pared by 3 bases and J by 4 bases, with 22 bases between. The CDR3 totals 16 residues. The CDR3 spells CSASRTRDPRSYEQYF. As DNA, the CDR3 is TGCAGTGCTAGTAGAACCAGGGATCCCAGATCATACGAGCAGTACTTC.

This clonotype was detected ten times or more. The rearrangement joins TRBV12-3 or TRBV12-4 to TRBJ2-5, with D possibly TRBD2 on 6 matching bases. The CDR3 consists of 14 residues. The V gene lost 0 bases and the J gene lost 1 base, with 6 bases spanning the gap. For the CDR3, the DNA is TGTGCCAGCAGTTTAGCAGCGGGCCAAGAGACCCAGTACTTC. Protein product: CASSLAAGQETQYF.

The rearrangement links TRBV20-1 to TRBJ2-3, with TRBD1 matching over 8 bases. Germline V lookup: CDR1 DFQATT, CDR2 SNEGSKA (reference sequence). Losses at the gene ends were 5 bases for V and 4 bases for J; bases not matched to a gene: 8. The CDR3 is made up of 14 amino acids. CDR3 nucleotides: TGCAGTGCTCGGCCCAGGGGGCGGGCAGATACGCAGTATTTT. Translating gives CSARPRGRADTQYF.

This clonotype was counted only a few times. The chain has TRBV12-3 or TRBV12-4 and TRBJ2-5; 8 nucleotides agree with TRBD1. V lost 7 bases to trimming and J lost 4 bases; unmatched junction nucleotides: 5. This CDR3 contains 13 residues. CDR3 in DNA: TGTGCCAGCAACTACGACAGGGGAGAGACCCAGTACTTC. Translation: CASNYDRGETQYF.

The genes are TRBV27 and TRBJ2-4; possible D gene TRBD1, 6 bases. The V end was cut by 5 bases, the J end by 4 bases, with 12 bases between. The CDR3 is 14 residues long. Germline values: CDR1 MNHEY, CDR2 SMNVEV (reference sequence). The CDR3 is CASSDRDTKNIQYF. The CDR3, as DNA: TGTGCCAGCAGTGACCGGGACACAAAAAACATTCAGTACTTC.

The chain carries TRBV12-3 or TRBV12-4 and TRBJ1-2; 12 nucleotides line up with TRBD1. Losses at the gene ends were 6 bases for V and 6 bases for J; bases not matched to a gene: 8. The CDR3 is 15 residues long. CDR3 protein: CASSSLRDRGHGYTF. CDR3 coding DNA: TGTGCCAGCAGCTCCCTCCGGGACAGGGGGCATGGCTACACCTTC.

The genes are TRBV3-1 and TRBJ1-1; D might be TRBD1 (6 bases). The CDR3 extends over 15 amino acids. CDR1 and CDR2 from the germline V gene are LGHDT and YNNKEL (reference sequence). Trimming stripped 1 base from V and 5 bases from J, with 14 bases between. CDR3 sequence (DNA): TGTGCCAGCAGCCAAGGGGTGGGGGCGAAAACTGAAGCTTTCTTT. This sequence encodes CASSQGVGAKTEAFF.

This sequence joins TRBV6-6 and TRBJ2-5; the D is unclear. Germline V gives CDR1 MNHNY, CDR2 SVGAGI (reference sequence). V was pared by 10 bases and J by 2 bases, with 14 bases between. This CDR3 region has 13 residues. For the CDR3, the DNA is TGTGCCATCACGAGGTCACTGCAAGAGACCCAGTACTTC. It translates to CAITRSLQETQYF.

This clonotype was observed at least ten times. The V call is TRBV3-1, the J call TRBJ2-5; 7 positions agree with TRBD2. CDR1 is LGHDT and CDR2 is YNNKEL in the germline V gene (reference sequence). Unmatched junction bases numbered 7, after V lost 4 bases and J lost 2 bases. The CDR3 contains 15 residues. The CDR3 region is CASSRIGTTQETQYF. The CDR3 DNA sequence: TGTGCCAGCAGCCGAATCGGGACTACACAAGAGACCCAGTACTTC.

The genes are TRBV5-5 and TRBJ2-5; D call uncertain. This CDR3 is built from 15 residues. In germline, CDR1 is SGHKS, CDR2 YYEKEE (reference sequence). The germline V and J ends were trimmed by 1 base and 4 bases, with 14 bases remaining between them. CDR3 sequence (DNA): TGTGCCAGCAGCTTGTTGGGGATTTCGCGAGAGACCCAGTACTTC. Translation: CASSLLGISRETQYF.

This clonotype was found a few times. The gene calls are TRBV7-2 and TRBJ2-7; D perhaps matches TRBD2 (6 bases). CDR1 SGHTA and CDR2 FQGNSA come from the germline V gene. The V gene lost 3 bases and the J gene lost 4 bases, with 16 bases spanning the gap. CDR3 length: 15 residues. Here the CDR3 DNA reads TGTGCCAGCAGCTTTGGGGGAGGAATTTTTTACGAGCAGTACTTC. This gives the protein CASSFGGGIFYEQYF.

V gene TRBV4-3 combines with J gene TRBJ1-2, with D unresolved. V was clipped by 0 bases and J by 7 bases, with 15 bases between them. This CDR3 is 15 amino acids long. Looked up from germline, CDR1 is LGHNA and CDR2 is YSLEER. CDR3: CASSQEAREEGGYTF. The CDR3 bases are TGCGCCAGCAGCCAAGAGGCGCGGGAGGAGGGTGGCTACACCTTC.

The chain uses TRBV5-1 and TRBJ2-5, with 9 bases identical to TRBD2. The CDR3 length is 16 residues. Unmatched junction bases numbered 7, after V lost 3 bases and J lost 1 base. CDR1 and CDR2 (germline): SGHRS, YFSETQ. CDR3 protein: CASSSNSGGPQETQYF. CDR3 coding DNA: TGCGCCAGCAGCTCAAATAGCGGGGGCCCCCAAGAGACCCAGTACTTC.

This chain joins TRBV20-1 and TRBJ2-3; TRBD2 matches at 8 bases. J was trimmed by 2 bases and V by 6 bases; bases with no gene match: 7. The CDR3 runs to 14 residues. Germline CDR1 is DFQATT and CDR2 is SNEGSKA (reference sequence). This chain's CDR3 is CSAAPGRVTDTQYF. CDR3 nucleotides: TGCAGTGCCGCTCCCGGGAGGGTCACAGATACGCAGTATTTT.

This clonotype was recorded at least ten times. The chain is built from TRBV27 and TRBJ2-4, with TRBD1 identical over 7 bases. Per the germline V gene, CDR1 is MNHEY and CDR2 is SMNVEV (reference sequence). The junction had 10 bases not matched to a gene; V was cut back by 4 bases and J by 7 bases. The CDR3 totals 15 residues. The CDR3 DNA is TGTGCCAGCAGTTGTGTCGGGACAGTCCATAACATTCAGTACTTC. This codes for CASSCVGTVHNIQYF.

The gene calls are TRBV12-3 or TRBV12-4 and TRBJ2-7; the D call may be TRBD1 or TRBD2 (5 bases each). The assigned J gene may be wrong: the sequence end matches TRBJ2-5 better. The CDR3 sequence is 14 residues long. The CDR3 DNA follows: TGTGCCAGCAGTTCTCATTCAGGGACAGAGACCCAGTACTTC. It encodes CASSSHSGTETQYF.

The chain is built from TRBV11-3 and TRBJ2-1; possibly TRBD1 for D (5 bases). Trimming cost V 4 bases and J 6 bases, with 13 bases left between them. The CDR3 loop spans 14 amino acids. Germline V lookup: CDR1 SGHNT, CDR2 YENEEA. This chain's CDR3 is CASSSLGRANEQFF. The CDR3 nucleotides are TGTGCCAGCAGCTCCCTAGGCAGGGCCAATGAGCAGTTCTTC.

This chain uses TRBV5-1 with TRBJ1-1; D ambiguous. Trimming pared 5 bases from V and 1 base from J, leaving 12 bases between. The length of the CDR3 is 14 residues. Looked up from germline, CDR1 is SGHRS and CDR2 is YFSETQ. The CDR3 DNA is TGCGCCAGCAGGATCGGCAGGTCGAACACTGAAGCTTTCTTT. Protein: CASRIGRSNTEAFF. The whole variable domain, filled in from reference TRBV5-1 and TRBJ1-1, reads KAGVTQTPRYLIKTRGQQVTLSCSPISGHRSVSWYQQTPGQGLQFLFEYFSETQRNKGNFPGRFSGRQFSNSRSEMNVSTLELGDSALYLCASRIGRSNTEAFFGQGTRLTVV.

This clonotype was detected a few times. The genes are TRBV6-2 or TRBV6-3 and TRBJ1-6; 7 bases match TRBD1. Germline lookup yields CDR1 MNHEY and CDR2 SVGEGT. The CDR3 covers 15 residues. V gave up 4 bases and J gave up 5 bases; unmatched junction bases: 5. The CDR3 reads CASSSLTGDNSPLHF. As DNA, the CDR3 is TGTGCCAGCAGTTCTCTCACAGGGGATAATTCACCCCTCCACTTT.

The chain is built from TRBV18 and TRBJ2-1; D may match TRBD1 or TRBD2 (5 bases each). Germline CDR1 is KGHSH and CDR2 is LQKENI. The CDR3 is made up of 16 amino acids. V was trimmed by 0 bases and J by 5 bases, leaving 14 bases between them. CDR3 bases: TGTGCCAGCTCACCACCTCGGGACCGAGCTGACAATGAGCAGTTCTTC. It encodes CASSPPRDRADNEQFF.

The genes are TRBV5-6 and TRBJ2-1; D uncertain. The CDR3 spans 16 residues. Per germline, CDR1 SGHDT and CDR2 YYEEEE. Trimming stripped 3 bases from V and 4 bases from J, with 17 bases between. The CDR3 sequence is CASSSSRLFQYNEQFF. CDR3 in DNA: TGTGCCAGCAGCTCCAGCCGCTTGTTCCAGTACAATGAGCAGTTCTTC.

Notes on this clonotype: Mismatch with germline at one junction end may stem from a read error. The chain has TRBV4-1 and TRBJ1-2; D is possibly TRBD1 (5 bases). CDR1 is MGHRA and CDR2 is YSYEKL in the germline V gene. This CDR3 has 16 residues. CDR3 coding DNA: TGCGCCAGCAGTCAAGTACCCGGGACGTCTAACTATGGCTACACCTTC. Its translation: CASSQVPGTSNYGYTF.